This T cell receptor beta chain was found in a study of siplizumab effects on memory and regulatory T cells. Study-wide results and caveats: An assignable phenotype, naive or memory, was missing from roughly 78-96% of proliferating CD4+ or CD8+ clones. Confirmation was lacking for the suppressive function of proliferating Tregs derived from siplizumab cultures. Alloreactive sequences from unstimulated CD4+ memory cells fell significantly with siplizumab.

Notes on this clone: As yet, its antigen is unknown.

Generated by immunoSEQ multiplex PCR, the TCRdb table keeps only in-frame clones and is missing some. The sample lists fewer than 65,000 clones; about 94% were seen once. Germline V gene sequence: CDR1 KGHSH, CDR2 LQKENI. V was cut by 3 bases and J by 7 bases, with 15 bases left in between. The CDR3 sequence is 15 residues long. The chain has TRBV18 and TRBJ2-2; weak D call: TRBD2 (5 bases). Sequences were obtained from CD8+ T cells sorted from blood. The source of this sequence is a human donor in good health. The DNA of the CDR3 is TGTGCCAGCTCACCGCTCGAGGGTTCAGGCGGGGAGCTGTTTTTT. Translated: CASSPLEGSGGELFF.